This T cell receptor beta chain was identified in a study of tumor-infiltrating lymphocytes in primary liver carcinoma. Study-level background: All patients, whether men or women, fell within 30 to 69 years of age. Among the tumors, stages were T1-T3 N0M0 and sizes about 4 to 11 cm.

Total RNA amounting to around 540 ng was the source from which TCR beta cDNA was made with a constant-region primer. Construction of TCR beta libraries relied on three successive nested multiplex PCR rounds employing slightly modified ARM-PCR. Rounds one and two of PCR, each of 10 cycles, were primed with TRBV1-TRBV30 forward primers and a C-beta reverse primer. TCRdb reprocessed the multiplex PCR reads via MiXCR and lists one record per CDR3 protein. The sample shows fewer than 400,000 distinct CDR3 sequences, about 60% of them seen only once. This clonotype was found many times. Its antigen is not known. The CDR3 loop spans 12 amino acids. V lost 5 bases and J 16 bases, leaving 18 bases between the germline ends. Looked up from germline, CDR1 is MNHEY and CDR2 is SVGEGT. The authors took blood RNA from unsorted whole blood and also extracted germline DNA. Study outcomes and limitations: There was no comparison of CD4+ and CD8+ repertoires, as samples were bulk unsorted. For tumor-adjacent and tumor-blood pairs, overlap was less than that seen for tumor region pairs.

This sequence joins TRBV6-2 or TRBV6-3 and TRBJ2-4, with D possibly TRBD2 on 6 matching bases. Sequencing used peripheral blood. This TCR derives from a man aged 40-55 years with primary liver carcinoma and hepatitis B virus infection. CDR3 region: CASSQPGLRIYF. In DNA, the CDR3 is TGTGCCAGCAGTCAACCGGGACTGAGGATCTACTTC.